Listed below are T cell receptor beta chains from one sample, sequenced in a study of blood T cell repertoires in COVID-19. Profiling relied on immunoSEQ multiplex PCR, and the TCRdb table lists in-frame clones only, not all of them. The sample has about 220,000 clones; 80% are singletons. The sequenced sample consisted of peripheral blood. The receptors stem from a human donor in a cohort sampled during active COVID-19. The CDR3 runs from the conserved cysteine through the conserved F or W. A D gene is named only where the DNA matches it firmly. Rows may omit the clone size; those that give it use once, few, many or a size class.

TRBD1 NA TRBJ2-1 TRBV24-1 TGTGCCACCAGTGCCGAACAGGGGCTAGTCGGTTACAATGAGCAGTTCTTC CATSAEQGLVGYNEQFF
NA NA TRBJ2-1 TRBV5-1 TGCGCCAGCCGCAGAGGAGAAGACAATGAGCAGTTCTTC CASRRGEDNEQFF
NA NA TRBJ2-3 TRBV30 TGTGCCTGGAGTGCCGGGGGTCCAGATACGCAGTATTTT CAWSAGGPDTQYF
NA few TRBJ1-1 TRBV7-8 TGTGCCAGCAGCTTAGCGCGTCGGCACGCAGGTGAAGCTTTCTTT CASSLARRHAGEAFF
NA NA TRBJ2-2 TRBV2 TGTGCCAGCAATGACCAATACACCGGGGAGCTGTTTTTT CASNDQYTGELFF
NA once TRBJ2-1 TRBV27 TGTGCCAGCCGATCGCGGGGAGAAGATGAGCAGTTCTTC CASRSRGEDEQFF
TRBD1 few TRBJ2-7 TRBV6-2/TRBV6-3 TGTGCCAGCAGTCCCCGGGACAGGTCCTACGAGCAGTACTTC CASSPRDRSYEQYF
NA NA TRBJ1-4 TRBV3-1/TRBV3-2 TGTGCCAGCAGCCCCCGACGGGGGGAAGCAACTAATGAAAAACTGTTTTTT CASSPRRGEATNEKLFF
TRBD2 few TRBJ2-2 TRBV4-2 TGTGCCAGCAGCTCAGGACTAGCGGGACTCCTAGCCGGGGAGCTGTTTTTT CASSSGLAGLLAGELFF
NA NA TRBJ2-3 TRBV7-2 TGTGCCAGCAGCTTAGGGACTGGGGTCGTTACGCAGTATTTT CASSLGTGVVTQYF
TRBD1 NA TRBJ2-5 TRBV6-6 TGTGCCAGCAACTCCCTAGGGCAGGGGGAACGAGAGACCCAGTACTTC CASNSLGQGERETQYF
TRBD2 NA TRBJ2-1 TRBV28 TGTGCCAGCAGTTTTCCTACTAGCGGGAGACATGAGCAGTTCTTC CASSFPTSGRHEQFF
NA NA TRBJ2-7 TRBV6-6 TGTGCCAGCAGCCTACAGGGAGCAGTGTACGAGCAGTACTTC CASSLQGAVYEQYF
NA NA TRBJ1-1 TRBV29-1 TGCAGCGTTGGGGGGGGAAACACTGAAGCTTTCTTT CSVGGGNTEAFF
NA NA TRBJ1-1 TRBV19 TGTGCCAGTAATACAGGGATGAACACTGAAGCTTTCTTT CASNTGMNTEAFF
TRBD2 many TRBJ2-1 TRBV10-3 TGTGCCATCAGTGAGTCTGGTAGGGCTAGCGGGAGCCGAAATGAGCAGTTCTTC CAISESGRASGSRNEQFF
NA NA TRBJ1-1 TRBV19 TGTGCCTGTACCTTTACCCGACGGGACACTGAAGCTTTCTTT CACTFTRRDTEAFF
NA NA TRBJ1-2 TRBV11-2 TGTGCCAGCAGCACCGGGGGGGTGAACTATGGCTACACCTTC CASSTGGVNYGYTF
NA NA TRBJ1-1 TRBV14 TGTGCCAGCAGCCAAGATTTGGGGCAGGGGAAAATGAACACTGAAGCTTTCTTT CASSQDLGQGKMNTEAFF
NA NA TRBJ1-1 TRBV20-1 TGCAGTGCCCCTCTGAACACTGAAGCTTTCTTT CSAPLNTEAFF
NA once TRBJ2-4 TRBV19 TGTGCCAGTAGTATAGGATGGAGGGTTGGTAAAAACATTCAGTACTTC CASSIGWRVGKNIQYF
TRBD1 many TRBJ1-2 TRBV29-1 TGCAGCGCTGTGACAGGGAGGATCTATGGCTACACCTTC CSAVTGRIYGYTF
TRBD1 NA TRBJ1-3 TRBV7-9 TGTGCCAGCAGCACGGGACAGGGGTTTTACACCATATATTTT CASSTGQGFYTIYF
TRBD2 NA TRBJ2-7 TRBV5-1 TGCGCCAGCAGTCCGGGGGGGCTAGCGGGCTTATCCTACGAGCAGTACTTC CASSPGGLAGLSYEQYF
TRBD2 NA TRBJ2-7 TRBV5-1 TGCGCCAGCAGCCAAGGGACTAGCGGGCAGCGCGTCTACGAGCAGTACTTC CASSQGTSGQRVYEQYF